This T cell receptor beta chain stems from a study of Ad26.COV2.S vaccination and SARS-CoV-2 variants. On the study more broadly: The donor participated in the COV1001 trial, in its Ad26.COV2.S arm.

Here immunoSEQ multiplex PCR was the method, and the copy in TCRdb shows in-frame clones only, minus some. The sample records a few hundred thousand clones, about 80% being singletons. Regarding treatment: around 19 received Ad26.COV2.S at low or high dose, single or two shots; 5 received placebo; per-sample allocation not given. Day 63 following the first vaccine or placebo injection was when the samples were taken. Germline CDR1 is LNHDA and CDR2 is SQIVND (reference sequence). Trimming took off 3 bases at V and 6 bases at J, with 12 bases between the two ends. This CDR3 contains 13 residues. This specimen was peripheral blood, taken in a trial of Ad26.COV2.S vaccine versus placebo. The clonotype was recovered from a person aged 18-60 years who received the Ad26.COV2.S COVID-19 vaccine or a placebo. V and J are TRBV19 and TRBJ2-7, with D possibly matching TRBD1 (5 bases). The CDR3 loop is CASSMGQPFEQYF. The CDR3 DNA sequence: TGTGCCAGTAGTATGGGGCAACCGTTCGAGCAGTACTTC.